This T cell receptor (beta chain) was observed in a study of OX40 agonist ivuxolimab in advanced cancers. Study details: It was ivuxolimab, an agonistic anti-OX40 (CD134) antibody, that patients were treated with. Partial responses, seen in three patients, involved one hepatocellular carcinoma and two cutaneous melanomas.

Systemic immunosuppression or a history of autoimmune disease excluded patients. Baseline was the first blood sampling point, followed by cycle 4 day 1 and cycle 7 day 1. Germline loops: CDR1 SGHTA, CDR2 FQGNSA. V was trimmed by 5 bases and J by 6 bases, leaving 16 bases between them. This CDR3 region has 14 residues. Repertoires were generated with immunoSEQ multiplex PCR, while TCRdb's copy carries only in-frame clones and drops some. This sample has approximately 92,000 clones, with approximately 94% found just once. The chain is built from TRBV7-2 and TRBJ1-1; possible D gene TRBD1, 6 bases. The material sequenced was CD4+ or CD8+ T cells sorted from blood, taken in a trial of the OX40 agonist ivuxolimab. The source of this sequence is an adult with an advanced solid tumor such as melanoma, head and neck, liver or kidney cancer. The CDR3, as DNA: TGTGCCAGCAGCCCTGTCGGGGGGCGTCCTGAAGCTTTCTTT. Translation gives CASSPVGGRPEAFF.